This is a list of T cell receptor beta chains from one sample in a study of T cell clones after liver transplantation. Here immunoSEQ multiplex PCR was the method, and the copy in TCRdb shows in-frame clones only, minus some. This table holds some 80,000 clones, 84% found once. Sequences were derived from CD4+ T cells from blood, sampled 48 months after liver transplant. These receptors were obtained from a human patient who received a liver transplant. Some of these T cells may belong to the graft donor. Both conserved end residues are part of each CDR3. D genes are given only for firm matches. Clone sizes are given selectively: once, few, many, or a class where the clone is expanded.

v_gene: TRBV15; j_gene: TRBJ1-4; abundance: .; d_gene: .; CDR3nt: TGTGCCACCAGCAGAAGAGGAGACTATGAAAAACTGTTTTTT; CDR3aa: CATSRRGDYEKLFF
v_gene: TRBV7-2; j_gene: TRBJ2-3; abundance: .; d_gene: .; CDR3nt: TGTGCCAGCTCGCGGGTCTCCACAGATACGCAGTATTTT; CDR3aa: CASSRVSTDTQYF
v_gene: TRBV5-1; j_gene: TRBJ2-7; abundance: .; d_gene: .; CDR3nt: TGCGCCAGCAGCTTGGAGGATGGCTACGAGCAGTACTTC; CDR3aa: CASSLEDGYEQYF
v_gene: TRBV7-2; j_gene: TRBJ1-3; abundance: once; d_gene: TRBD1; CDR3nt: TGTGCCAGCAGCCCACAGGGGCGAAACACCATATATTTT; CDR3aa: CASSPQGRNTIYF
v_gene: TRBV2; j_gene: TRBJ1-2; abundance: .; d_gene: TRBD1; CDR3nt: TGTGCCAGCAGTCGGGACAGGGTAGGAGGCTACACCTTC; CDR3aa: CASSRDRVGGYTF
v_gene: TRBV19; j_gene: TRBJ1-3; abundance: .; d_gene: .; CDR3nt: TGTGCCAGTAGCCGAAGGTCGGCAGGGACTGGAAACACCATATATTTT; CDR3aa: CASSRRSAGTGNTIYF
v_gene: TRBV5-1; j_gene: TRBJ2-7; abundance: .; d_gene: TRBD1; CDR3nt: TGCGCCAGCCGACAGGGGGCGCTGAACGAGCAGTACTTC; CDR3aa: CASRQGALNEQYF
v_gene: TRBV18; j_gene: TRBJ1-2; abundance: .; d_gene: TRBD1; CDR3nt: TGTGCCAGCTCACCCGAGATCCAGGGGGCGACCTATGGCTACACCTTC; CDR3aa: CASSPEIQGATYGYTF
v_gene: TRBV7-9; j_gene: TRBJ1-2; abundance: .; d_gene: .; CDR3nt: TGTGCCAGCAGCTTAGAGAACACTGTCTATGGCTACACCTTC; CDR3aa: CASSLENTVYGYTF
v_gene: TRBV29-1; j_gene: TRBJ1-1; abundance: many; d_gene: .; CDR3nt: TGCAGCGTTGTAGGACAGATTGAAGCTTTCTTT; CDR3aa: CSVVGQIEAFF
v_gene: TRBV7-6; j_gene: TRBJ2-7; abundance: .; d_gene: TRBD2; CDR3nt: TGTGCCAGCAGCCGAGAGGGCGGGGGGCAGAGCTCCTACGAGCAGTACTTC; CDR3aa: CASSREGGGQSSYEQYF
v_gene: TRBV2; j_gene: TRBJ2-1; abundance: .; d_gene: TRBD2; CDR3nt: TGTGCCAGCCGGGCGGGAGGGTCATACAATGAGCAGTTCTTC; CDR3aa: CASRAGGSYNEQFF
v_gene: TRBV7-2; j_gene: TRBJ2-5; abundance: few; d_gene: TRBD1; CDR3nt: TGTGCCAGCAGCTCAAGAAGACAGGGTGAGACCCAGTACTTC; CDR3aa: CASSSRRQGETQYF
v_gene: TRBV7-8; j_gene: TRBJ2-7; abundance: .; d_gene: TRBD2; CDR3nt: TGTGCCAGCAGCTACACCCTGACTAGCGGGAGTGACGAGCAGTACTTC; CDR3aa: CASSYTLTSGSDEQYF
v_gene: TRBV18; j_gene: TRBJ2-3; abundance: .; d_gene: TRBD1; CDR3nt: TGTGCCAGCTCACCCTCGGGACAGGGTAGGGCAGATACGCAGTATTTT; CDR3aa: CASSPSGQGRADTQYF
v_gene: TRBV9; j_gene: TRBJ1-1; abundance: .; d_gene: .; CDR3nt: TGTGCCAGCAGCGCAGACGATATGGGGACTGAAGCTTTCTTT; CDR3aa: CASSADDMGTEAFF
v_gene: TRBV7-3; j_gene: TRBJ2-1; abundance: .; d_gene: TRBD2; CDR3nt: TGTGCCAGCAGCCATACTAGCGGTATAGGCAATGAGCAGTTCTTC; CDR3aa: CASSHTSGIGNEQFF
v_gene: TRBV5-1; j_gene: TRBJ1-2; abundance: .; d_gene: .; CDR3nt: TGCGCCAGCGGGGAACTAGAGGTGAACTATGGCTACACCTTC; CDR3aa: CASGELEVNYGYTF
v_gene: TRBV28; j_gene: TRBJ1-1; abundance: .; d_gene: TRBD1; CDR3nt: TGTGCCAGCAGCCTGGGACAGTCCTACACTGAAGCTTTCTTT; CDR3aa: CASSLGQSYTEAFF
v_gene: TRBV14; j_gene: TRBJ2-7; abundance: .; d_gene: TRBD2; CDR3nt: TGTGCCAGCAGGCATGCTAGCGGGAGTGGCGAGCAGTACTTC; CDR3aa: CASRHASGSGEQYF
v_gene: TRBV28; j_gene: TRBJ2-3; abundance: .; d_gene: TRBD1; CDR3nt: TGTGCCAGCAGGAAGAACAGGGGAATGGGTACGCAGTATTTT; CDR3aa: CASRKNRGMGTQYF
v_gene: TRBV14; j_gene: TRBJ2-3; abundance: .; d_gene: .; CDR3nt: TGTGCCAGCAGCCCAACTCATAATACGCAGTATTTT; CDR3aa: CASSPTHNTQYF
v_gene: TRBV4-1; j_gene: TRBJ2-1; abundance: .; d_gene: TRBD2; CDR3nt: TGCGCCAGCAGCCGACTAGCGGGAGTTCCGAGTGAGCAGTTCTTC; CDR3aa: CASSRLAGVPSEQFF
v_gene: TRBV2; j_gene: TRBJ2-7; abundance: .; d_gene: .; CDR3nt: TGTGCCAGCAGTGAACTGGGGGTCCACGAGCAGTACTTC; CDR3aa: CASSELGVHEQYF